The 26 T cell receptor beta chains below were found in one sample sequenced in a study of brain T cells in children with intractable seizures (dated by TCRdb to the early 2020s). The library came from the immunoSEQ multiplex PCR assay. The source is immuneACCESS, and TCRdb retained only in-frame sequences with V and J called. Part of the clones is not carried over; for the studies checked, unresolved V genes explain less than half of this, and the remainder is unexplained. For this sample the table gives roughly 69,000 clones, of which around 96% were detected only once. The top ten clonotypes cover 0.35% to 0.4% of the sample. The sample's time point label, decoded: resected brain tissue, or blood drawn just prior to surgery. Specimen: peripheral blood, collected at surgery. The receptors come from a boy younger than two with focal cortical dysplasia and intractable seizures.

The chain combines TRBV13 with TRBJ1-1; TRBD1 aligns across 9 bases. With 5 bases clipped from V and 0 bases from J, the junction kept 16 bases outside the gene matches. Per the germline V gene, CDR1 is PRHDT and CDR2 is FYEKMQ (reference sequence). This CDR3 comprises 19 residues. CDR3 in DNA: TGTGCCAGCAGCAGGCAATATGGGGACGGACAGGGGATGAACACTGAAGCTTTCTTT. Protein sequence: CASSRQYGDGQGMNTEAFF. Filled out from reference TRBV13 and TRBJ1-1, the complete variable domain reads AAGVIQSPRHLIKEKRETATLKCYPIPRHDTVYWYQQGPGQDPQFLISFYEKMQSDKGSIPDRFSAQQFSDYHSELNMSSLELGDSALYFCASSRQYGDGQGMNTEAFFGQGTRLTVV.

The chain links TRBV20-1 to TRBJ2-7, with a weak D call TRBD2 (5 bases). Trimming took 5 bases from V and 3 from J, leaving 8 bases between them. From germline, CDR1 is DFQATT and CDR2 SNEGSKA (reference sequence). The CDR3 consists of 11 residues. CDR3 loop: CSAVRDYEQYF. The CDR3 DNA reads as TGCAGTGCTGTCCGGGACTACGAGCAGTACTTC.

This chain connects TRBV7-9 to TRBJ1-3; D may be TRBD1 (5 bases). Germline V gene data show CDR1 as SEHNR and CDR2 as FQNEAQ (reference sequence). The CDR3 extends over 18 amino acids. The ends were cut back, 2 bases at V and 4 bases at J, with 21 bases in the middle. This CDR3 reads CASSLRGRRGASGNTIYF. CDR3 DNA: TGTGCCAGCAGCTTAAGAGGAAGGAGGGGTGCATCAGGAAACACCATATATTTT.

The chain uses TRBV10-3 and TRBJ2-2; tentative D call: TRBD1 (5 bases). Germline CDR1 is ENHRY and CDR2 is SYGVKD. This CDR3 comprises 15 residues. V lost 4 bases and J 1 base, leaving 10 bases between the germline ends. CDR3: CAISGRTGNTGELFF. The CDR3 DNA reads as TGTGCCATCAGTGGTAGAACAGGGAACACCGGGGAGCTGTTTTTT.

The rearrangement uses TRBV2 and TRBJ1-2; tentatively, D is TRBD1 (6 bases). Trimming left V 4 bases short and J 5 bases short, with 11 bases between. CDR1 and CDR2 (germline): SNHLY, FYNNEI. CDR3 length: 13 residues. CDR3 residues: CASSGQGTYGYTF. Written as DNA, the CDR3 is TGTGCCAGCAGTGGGCAGGGGACTTATGGCTACACCTTC.

This chain joins TRBV7-7 and TRBJ2-1, with TRBD2 matching 12 bases. This CDR3 spans 18 amino acids. In germline, CDR1 is SSHAT, CDR2 FNYEAQ (reference sequence). Unmatched junction bases numbered 14, after V lost 4 bases and J lost 7 bases. The CDR3 nucleotides read TGTGCCAGCAGCTCCCAAATGCGGACTAGCGGGATCGCGAATGAGCAGTTCTTC. Its translation is CASSSQMRTSGIANEQFF.

The V gene is TRBV20-1, the J gene TRBJ1-6; unclear D gene. Germline V CDR1 and CDR2: DFQATT, SNEGSKA (reference sequence). V lost 3 bases and J lost 3, with 18 bases in between. This CDR3 has 17 amino acids. The DNA for the CDR3 is TGCAGTGCTAGTAAAGTTATAGGAGGGATCTATAATTCACCCCTCCACTTT. Translated, it gives CSASKVIGGIYNSPLHF.

CDR3: CASSPNGQAGYTF. The CDR3 region has the DNA TGTGCCAGCTCACCAAACGGACAGGCAGGCTACACCTTC. The chain is built from TRBV18 and TRBJ1-2; 7 bases align to TRBD1. This CDR3 is built from 13 residues. With V trimmed by 2 bases and J by 8 bases, 5 bases remained unmatched. Germline loops: CDR1 KGHSH, CDR2 LQKENI.

This chain's CDR3 is CASSSEPGRNQPQHF. The DNA for the CDR3 is TGTGCCAGCAGCTCAGAACCGGGACGGAATCAGCCCCAGCATTTT. The chain recombines TRBV5-4 with TRBJ1-5, with TRBD1 as a possible D gene (5 bases). Looked up from germline, CDR1 is SGHNT and CDR2 is YYREEE (reference sequence). V gave up 3 bases and J gave up 4 bases, with 14 bases separating them. This CDR3 is 15 amino acids long.

This chain connects TRBV7-2 to TRBJ1-2; D is unresolved. The length of the CDR3 is 14 residues. Trimming took 1 base from V and 8 from J, leaving 14 bases between them. The germline V gene encodes CDR1 SGHTA and CDR2 FQGNSA. CDR3 sequence: CASSLEEPRGGYTF. CDR3 in DNA: TGTGCCAGCAGCTTAGAGGAGCCGAGAGGCGGCTACACCTTC.

The chain uses TRBV29-1 and TRBJ2-3, with 11 bases lining up with TRBD2. The CDR3 has 14 residues. Per the germline V gene, CDR1 is SQVTM and CDR2 is ANQGSEA. With V trimmed by 8 bases and J by 5 bases, 9 bases remained unmatched. The DNA of the CDR3 is TGCAGCATAAATAGCGGGGGGGCCGGAGATACGCAGTATTTT. It is translated as CSINSGGAGDTQYF.

On this clone itself: The identical CDR3 is also encoded by other nucleotide sequences in the sample. The J gene is TRBJ2-3, the V gene TRBV6-5; a weak D match, TRBD2 (6 bases). The CDR3 spans 13 residues. The germline V and J ends were trimmed by 6 bases and 3 bases, with 10 bases remaining between them. Germline loops: CDR1 MNHEY, CDR2 SVGAGI. The CDR3 loop reads CASSYRGTDTQYF. CDR3 DNA: TGTGCCAGCAGCTATCGGGGGACAGATACGCAGTATTTT.

The V call is TRBV2, the J call TRBJ1-5, with a possible D match to TRBD1 (6 bases). This CDR3 is built from 14 residues. Trimming removed 7 bases from V and 7 bases from J, with 17 bases in between. Germline V lookup: CDR1 SNHLY, CDR2 FYNNEI. The CDR3 region is CASTPYGGEQPQHF. CDR3 coding DNA: TGTGCCAGCACCCCATACGGGGGCGAACAGCCCCAGCATTTT.

This chain uses TRBV3-1 (or the pseudogene TRBV3-2) with TRBJ1-6; TRBD1 might be the D (6 bases). The germline V gene has CDR1 LGHDT and CDR2 YNNKEL (reference sequence). The V and J ends lost 0 bases and 10 bases respectively, with 13 bases between them. This CDR3 is 15 amino acids long. This CDR3 is CASSQDTGGRSPLHF. CDR3 sequence (DNA): TGTGCCAGCAGCCAAGATACCGGGGGGCGGTCACCCCTCCACTTT.

The J gene is TRBJ2-3, the V gene TRBV28; 9 bases are a match to TRBD1. Germline values: CDR1 MDHEN, CDR2 SYDVKM. The CDR3 contains 18 residues. Germline trimming cut 5 bases from V and 2 bases from J; bases unmatched to any gene: 14. CDR3 in amino acids: CASSVNTTDRGYTDTQYF. As DNA, the CDR3 is TGTGCCAGCAGTGTTAATACGACGGACAGGGGTTACACAGATACGCAGTATTTT.

This chain joins TRBV24-1 and TRBJ2-2; D unclear. Per germline, CDR1 KGHDR and CDR2 SFDVKD. The CDR3 length is 15 residues. Trimming removed 5 bases from V and 1 base from J, with 10 bases in between. The CDR3 DNA is TGTGCCACCAGTGTTACGGATTTGAACACCGGGGAGCTGTTTTTT. This encodes CATSVTDLNTGELFF.

This chain uses TRBV20-1 with TRBJ1-1; D is ambiguous. Trimming removed 3 bases at V and 0 bases at J, with 8 bases between. Germline CDR1 and CDR2: DFQATT and SNEGSKA (reference sequence). The CDR3 length is 13 residues. The CDR3 region is CSASSSMNTEAFF. CDR3 nucleotide sequence: TGCAGTGCTAGTTCGAGCATGAACACTGAAGCTTTCTTT.

The V call is TRBV7-2, the J call TRBJ2-7; D is unclear. The germline V and J ends were trimmed by 4 bases and 1 base, with 14 bases remaining between them. The CDR3 spans 15 residues. Germline V gene sequence: CDR1 SGHTA, CDR2 FQGNSA. The CDR3 sequence is CASSYRRFGSYEQYF. CDR3 in DNA: TGTGCCAGCAGCTATAGAAGGTTCGGGTCCTACGAGCAGTACTTC.

The rearrangement joins TRBV5-6 to TRBJ1-6; D uncertain. Germline lookup yields CDR1 SGHDT and CDR2 YYEEEE. The CDR3 is 13 residues long. The V end lost 0 bases, the J end lost 7 bases, and 5 bases lay between the germline ends. CDR3 residues: CASSLVQNSPLHF. CDR3 nucleotides: TGTGCCAGCAGCTTGGTCCAAAATTCACCCCTCCACTTT.

The chain uses TRBV5-4 and TRBJ1-4; the D gene is possibly TRBD1 (6 bases). The V and J ends lost 0 bases and 3 bases respectively, with 12 bases between them. In germline, CDR1 is SGHNT, CDR2 YYREEE (reference sequence). The CDR3 length is 16 residues. CDR3 bases: TGTGCCAGCAGCTTGGCGGGGGCCAGGGCTAATGAAAAACTGTTTTTT. Translated: CASSLAGARANEKLFF. Full variable domain (remainder filled in from reference TRBV5-4 and TRBJ1-4): ETGVTQSPTHLIKTRGQQVTLRCSSQSGHNTVSWYQQALGQGPQFIFQYYREEENGRGNFPPRFSGLQFPNYSSELNVNALELDDSALYLCASSLAGARANEKLFFGSGTQLSVL.

J is TRBJ2-7 and V is TRBV2, with 10 bases that match TRBD1. The CDR3 runs to 14 residues. Losses at the gene ends were 4 bases for V and 2 bases for J; bases not matched to a gene: 2. Germline values: CDR1 SNHLY, CDR2 FYNNEI. CDR3 protein: CASSAGQGTYEQYF. For the CDR3, the DNA is TGTGCCAGCAGTGCGGGACAGGGGACCTACGAGCAGTACTTC.

The rearrangement uses TRBV19 and TRBJ2-7, with D perhaps assigned TRBD1 or TRBD2 (7 bases each). The V end was cut by 2 bases, the J end by 0 bases, with 11 bases between. The V gene's germline CDR1 is LNHDA and CDR2 SQIVND (reference sequence). The CDR3 extends over 15 amino acids. The CDR3: CASSIQGGSSYEQYF. Here the CDR3 DNA reads TGTGCCAGTAGTATACAGGGGGGGAGCTCCTACGAGCAGTACTTC.

This sequence joins TRBV7-9 and TRBJ2-1; 7 nucleotides align to TRBD1. The trim removed 5 bases at V and 4 bases at J, leaving 8 bases unmatched. CDR3 length: 15 residues. Per the germline V gene, CDR1 is SEHNR and CDR2 is FQNEAQ (reference sequence). The CDR3 DNA follows: TGTGCCAGCAGCGATACAGGGGTGAGGTACAATGAGCAGTTCTTC. It yields the protein CASSDTGVRYNEQFF.

The chain recombines TRBV6-5 with TRBJ1-4; D unclear. The V gene's germline CDR1 is MNHEY and CDR2 SVGAGI. Deletions cut 6 bases from V and 11 bases from J, with 13 bases between. CDR3 length: 12 amino acids. CDR3 DNA sequence: TGTGCCAGCAGGCCTACCTCTGGGAAACTGTTTTTT. As protein: CASRPTSGKLFF.

This chain links TRBV27 with TRBJ2-3; 8 nucleotides match TRBD2. Trimming removed 5 bases from V and 9 bases from J; junction bases left unmatched: 16. This CDR3 region has 16 residues. Per germline, CDR1 MNHEY and CDR2 SMNVEV (reference sequence). CDR3 sequence: CASSLRRGGALETQYF. The DNA of the CDR3 is TGTGCCAGCAGTCTCCGTCGGGGGGGGGCGTTGGAGACGCAGTATTTT.

CDR3 in amino acids: CASSSIQAAEAFF. In nucleotides, the CDR3 is TGCGCCAGCAGTTCGATCCAGGCCGCTGAAGCTTTCTTT. The genes are TRBV5-1 and TRBJ1-1; D is undetermined. CDR1 and CDR2 (germline): SGHRS, YFSETQ. The CDR3 has 13 residues. V lost 5 bases and J 6 bases, leaving 14 bases between the germline ends.